This TCR beta chain was sequenced in a study of blood T cell repertoires in COVID-19. Turning to the study itself: There were acute and convalescent COVID-19 samples, and they came from the United States, Italy and Spain. PBMCs, B-cell-depleted T cells, or T cells provided the cDNA or gDNA that made up the material.

Per the germline V gene, CDR1 is SNHLY and CDR2 is FYNNEI. V was cut by 3 bases and J by 7 bases, with 7 bases left in between. The CDR3 sequence is 12 residues long. Enrolment of Seattle patients took place during active infection, and they were followed longitudinally. Under the authors' procedure: Amplifying reference gene primers gave estimates of nucleated cell counts. This table comes from immunoSEQ multiplex PCR, and its TCRdb copy is limited to in-frame clones, with some not included. D and trimming come from the DNA, and the V and J calls and clone size come from that table. This sample yields 40,000 to 45,000 clones, of which roughly nine tenths are seen a single time; 0.3% to 0.4% belongs to the top ten.

This TCR derives from a man in his fifties or sixties with COVID-19, enrolled during active disease. The sample was peripheral blood. This chain links TRBV2 with TRBJ2-1, with D uncertain. The DNA for the CDR3 is TGTGCCAGCAGTGACGCGGCAAATGAGCAGTTCTTC. Translating gives CASSDAANEQFF.